This TCR beta chain was obtained from a study of beta chain features in type 1 diabetes. This clone has just a few counts. The target antigen is unknown. The study's findings and limits: Healthy donors had naive, central memory and Treg TCRB repertoires that appeared less similar than those seen among patients.

The authors reverse transcribed all of the isolated RNA, so sequencing captured expressed TCRB transcripts. Clones were sequenced by immunoSEQ multiplex PCR, and TCRdb holds only the in-frame ones, with some missing. The repertoire holds 300,000 to 400,000 clones, with approximately 12% as singletons. The CDR3 runs 13 residues. V lost 1 base, J lost 8 bases, and 11 bases lay in between. Germline V gene data show CDR1 as SGHVS and CDR2 as FQNEAQ. The sequencing input was naive CD4+ T cells from blood. The sequence was obtained from a young man in good health. This sequence joins TRBV7-8 and TRBJ1-2; D gene uncertain. CDR3 coding DNA: TGTGCCAGCAGCTTAGGGTCCCGCGGGGGCTACACCTTC. It translates to CASSLGSRGGYTF.